The rows below give T cell receptor beta chains drawn from one sample of a study of molecular identifiers for immune sequencing clone quantification. TCRdb fed the PCR reads into MiXCR, producing one record per CDR3 protein. Of around 460,000 distinct CDR3 sequences in the sample, 25% were seen once. The sequenced sample was naive CD8+ T cells from blood, with Jurkat cell RNA spiked in. Every receptor here comes from a human donor in good health. Some libraries in this study had Jurkat cell RNA spiked in. CDR3s include the opening cysteine and the closing phenylalanine or tryptophan. A D gene is named only where the DNA matches it firmly. Where a row states a size, it is once, few, many or the class of an expanded clone; other rows omit it.

clone size	V gene	D gene	J gene	CDR3 protein	CDR3 DNA
-	TRBV5-1	-	TRBJ1-4	CASSLVGGMEEKLFF	TGCGCCAGCAGCTTGGTTGGGGGAATGGAAGAAAAACTGTTTTTT
few	TRBV30	-	TRBJ2-7	CAWSRLASYEQYF	TGTGCCTGGAGCAGGCTCGCCTCCTACGAGCAGTACTTC
-	TRBV4-2	TRBD2	TRBJ2-7	CASSPTSSGGTYEQYF	TGTGCCAGCAGCCCCACCTCTAGCGGGGGGACCTACGAGCAGTACTTC
few	TRBV27	TRBD2	TRBJ2-7	CASSLRGPGLVYSYEQYF	TGTGCCAGCAGTTTACGCGGGCCGGGACTAGTCTACTCCTACGAGCAGTACTTC
many	TRBV2	-	TRBJ1-1	CASGHEAFF	TGTGCCAGCGGGCATGAAGCTTTCTTT
few	TRBV5-8	-	TRBJ2-3	CASSSLPDRTPSTDTQYF	TGTGCCAGCAGCTCCCTTCCCGACAGGACCCCAAGCACAGATACGCAGTATTTT
many	TRBV20-1	TRBD2	TRBJ2-6	CSARGKLADSSGANVLTF	TGCAGTGCTAGAGGGAAGCTAGCGGATAGCTCTGGGGCCAACGTCCTGACTTTC
-	TRBV14	-	TRBJ1-2	CASSHDIPMGDDTNYGYTF	TGTGCCAGCAGCCACGACATACCCATGGGGGACGATACTAACTATGGCTACACCTTC
many	TRBV2	-	TRBJ2-5	CASTPTTYQETQYF	TGTGCCAGCACTCCGACGACGTACCAAGAGACCCAGTACTTC
many	TRBV29-1	TRBD1	TRBJ2-7	CSVGTGRSYEQYF	TGCAGCGTTGGGACAGGGAGGTCCTACGAGCAGTACTTC
few	TRBV4-3	-	TRBJ2-3	CASSQDLAGITDTQYF	TGCGCCAGCAGCCAAGACCTAGCCGGTATCACAGATACGCAGTATTTT
-	TRBV19	-	TRBJ2-2	CASSILPLLTGELFF	TGTGCCAGTAGTATACTTCCTCTACTTACCGGGGAGCTGTTTTTT
few	TRBV4-3	-	TRBJ1-4	CASSQGGPTNEKLFF	TGCGCCAGCAGCCAGGGGGGGCCCACTAATGAAAAACTGTTTTTT
many	TRBV7-9	-	TRBJ2-5	CASSRTTGSETQYF	TGTGCCAGCAGCAGGACTACAGGGAGCGAGACCCAGTACTTC
many	TRBV2	-	TRBJ2-5	CASRGGQQETQYF	TGTGCCAGCAGGGGGGGACAGCAAGAGACCCAGTACTTC
few	TRBV20-1	-	TRBJ2-5	CSARGRADLQEPQYF	TGCAGTGCTAGAGGTAGAGCGGACCTCCAAGAGCCCCAGTACTTC
-	TRBV14	-	TRBJ2-5	CASGRQPLQETQYF	TGTGCCAGCGGCCGACAGCCCCTTCAAGAGACCCAGTACTTC
-	TRBV25-1	-	TRBJ2-1	CASSDQVMHEQFF	TGTGCCAGCAGTGACCAGGTGATGCATGAGCAGTTCTTC
many	TRBV28	-	TRBJ2-2	CASSRWGRNTGELFF	TGTGCCAGCAGCCGGTGGGGGCGGAACACCGGGGAGCTGTTTTTT
once	TRBV4-1	-	TRBJ1-1	CTSSQGGGVMNTEAFF	TGCACCAGCAGCCAAGGCGGCGGGGTCATGAACACTGAAGCTTTCTTT
many	TRBV6-5	-	TRBJ2-1	CASSPPGVYNEQFF	TGTGCCAGCAGTCCCCCCGGGGTATACAATGAGCAGTTCTTC
-	TRBV9	TRBD2	TRBJ2-7	CASSAGTSGAIGVHEQYF	TGTGCCAGCAGCGCCGGGACTAGCGGGGCGATAGGGGTCCACGAGCAGTACTTC
-	TRBV19	TRBD1	TRBJ2-1	CASSMAGGVGNEQFF	TGTGCCAGTAGTATGGCAGGGGGCGTCGGAAATGAGCAGTTCTTC
many	TRBV20-1	-	TRBJ2-7	CSARDQGSEQYF	TGCAGTGCCCGGGATCAGGGAAGCGAGCAGTACTTC
few	TRBV27	TRBD2	TRBJ2-7	CASSRIAGVGPYEQYF	TGTGCCAGCAGTAGAATAGCGGGAGTAGGCCCCTACGAGCAGTACTTC
many	TRBV28	-	TRBJ2-3	CASSNLGGGQDRFTDTQYF	TGTGCCAGCAGCAATCTGGGGGGAGGGCAGGACAGATTCACAGATACGCAGTATTTT
-	TRBV12-3/TRBV12-4	-	TRBJ2-7	CASSSAVPVEQYF	TGTGCCAGCAGTTCAGCGGTTCCGGTGGAGCAGTACTTC
-	TRBV5-5	-	TRBJ2-7	CASSTGHHYEQYF	TGTGCCAGCAGTACGGGACACCACTACGAGCAGTACTTC
-	TRBV30	TRBD1	TRBJ1-1	CAWGQAGTEAFF	TGTGCCTGGGGACAGGCGGGGACTGAAGCTTTCTTT
-	TRBV19	TRBD1	TRBJ2-7	CASSIGQGSYEQYF	TGTGCCAGCAGCATAGGACAGGGCTCCTACGAGCAGTACTTC
many	TRBV14	TRBD2	TRBJ2-5	CASSQDGTSGLQETQYF	TGTGCCAGCAGCCAAGATGGAACTAGCGGTCTACAAGAGACCCAGTACTTC
many	TRBV5-1	-	TRBJ1-4	CASRFDRNNEKLFF	TGCGCCAGTCGATTTGACAGGAATAATGAAAAACTGTTTTTT
-	TRBV12-3/TRBV12-4	-	TRBJ2-7	CASSGVGDAQYF	TGTGCCAGCAGCGGGGTCGGGGACGCGCAGTACTTC
few	TRBV7-2	-	TRBJ1-3	CASSLGGVSGSTIYF	TGTGCCAGCAGCCTTGGGGGGGTCTCTGGAAGCACCATATATTTT
-	TRBV20-1	-	TRBJ2-3	CSPERPTDTQYF	TGCAGTCCTGAGAGACCGACAGATACGCAGTATTTT
-	TRBV7-9	-	TRBJ1-4	CASSLADGGNERLFF	TGTGCCAGCAGCTTAGCGGACGGCGGTAATGAAAGACTGTTTTTT
few	TRBV6-6	-	TRBJ2-2	CASSYYSGFTGELFF	TGTGCCAGCAGTTATTACAGCGGCTTCACCGGGGAGCTGTTTTTT
few	TRBV6-2/TRBV6-3	-	TRBJ1-5	CATQQGTLKDPQHF	TGTGCCACCCAACAGGGAACATTGAAGGATCCCCAGCATTTT
-	TRBV2	TRBD2	TRBJ2-4	CASSERTSGRTAKNIQYF	TGTGCCAGCAGTGAAAGGACTAGCGGGAGGACAGCCAAAAACATTCAGTACTTC
-	TRBV19	-	TRBJ2-3	CASSILPVAVSTDTQYF	TGTGCCAGTAGTATCCTCCCTGTAGCGGTAAGCACAGATACGCAGTATTTT
-	TRBV13	-	TRBJ2-2	CASSAGVTNTGELFF	TGTGCCAGCAGCGCCGGAGTTACGAACACCGGGGAGCTGTTTTTT
-	TRBV19	TRBD2	TRBJ2-7	CASSDGGAYEQYF	TGTGCCAGTAGTGACGGGGGGGCGTACGAGCAGTACTTC
many	TRBV6-5	-	TRBJ1-4	CASSYSPSTTNEKLFF	TGTGCCAGCAGTTACTCTCCCTCGACAACTAATGAAAAACTGTTTTTT
few	TRBV29-1	TRBD2	TRBJ2-7	CSVEGLAGNYEQYF	TGCAGCGTCGAGGGGCTAGCGGGAAACTACGAGCAGTACTTC
-	TRBV10-3	-	TRBJ1-1	CAIQAGTEAFF	TGTGCCATCCAAGCGGGGACTGAAGCTTTCTTT
few	TRBV21-1	-	TRBJ2-2	CASSKARRRTSNTGELFF	TGTGCCAGCAGCAAAGCGCGACGGAGAACTTCGAACACCGGGGAGCTGTTTTTT
-	TRBV27	TRBD2	TRBJ2-2	CASSLAPASGGGELFF	TGTGCCAGCAGTTTAGCCCCCGCTAGCGGTGGCGGGGAGCTGTTTTTT
many	TRBV5-6	-	TRBJ2-5	CASSGRVSGPETQYF	TGTGCCAGCAGCGGAAGGGTGTCGGGCCCGGAGACCCAGTACTTC
few	TRBV12-3/TRBV12-4	-	TRBJ1-2	CASSQTVEYGYTF	TGTGCCAGCAGCCAGACAGTCGAGTATGGCTACACCTTC
many	TRBV29-1	-	TRBJ1-1	CSALARGAEAFF	TGCAGCGCCCTCGCCAGGGGAGCTGAAGCTTTCTTT
many	TRBV4-1	-	TRBJ2-5	CASSRPQVQETQYF	TGCGCCAGCAGCCGACCACAGGTTCAAGAGACCCAGTACTTC
-	TRBV6-5	-	TRBJ2-1	CASNQLGGTENNEQFF	TGTGCCAGTAACCAATTGGGGGGGACAGAAAACAATGAGCAGTTCTTC
few	TRBV27	TRBD1	TRBJ2-7	CASSLSQGARYEQYF	TGTGCCAGCAGTTTGTCCCAGGGGGCAAGATACGAGCAGTACTTC
few	TRBV30	-	TRBJ2-2	CAWSQGSGELFF	TGTGCCTGGAGCCAGGGGTCCGGGGAGCTGTTTTTT
few	TRBV6-2/TRBV6-3	-	TRBJ2-5	CASSYSNQATQETQYF	TGTGCCAGCAGTTACTCGAACCAGGCAACCCAAGAGACCCAGTACTTC